This entry is about one TCR beta chain. J was trimmed by 2 bases and V by 6 bases; bases with no gene match: 13. The CDR3 length is 18 residues. Germline assignment: CDR1 MGHDK and CDR2 SYGVNS. The data originate from a study of blood T cell repertoires in COVID-19. About the study: COVID-19 samples from acute and convalescent phases originated in the United States, Italy and Spain.

Study processing details: Reference gene primer amplification gave estimated nucleated cell counts. Only in-frame clones appear in the TCRdb table, and some are missing; sequencing was by immunoSEQ multiplex PCR. The V and J calls and clone size are taken from that table; D and trimming were inferred from the DNA. The sample carries approximately 200,000 clones, around 88% recorded once. Sequenced input: peripheral blood. The V and J genes are TRBV25-1 and TRBJ2-3; 11 nucleotides match TRBD2. The receptor was isolated from a man in his late teens or twenties with active or convalescent COVID-19. DNA of the CDR3: TGTGCCAGCAGCCCGTCTACTAGCGGGAGTGCCGTCACAGATACGCAGTATTTT. Residues: CASSPSTSGSAVTDTQYF.